This T cell receptor (beta chain) was captured in a study of blood T cell repertoires in COVID-19. CDR1 KGHSH and CDR2 LQKENI come from the germline V gene. Unmatched junction bases numbered 11, after V lost 8 bases and J lost 5 bases. The CDR3 contains 14 residues. The protocol was immunoSEQ multiplex PCR, while the TCRdb copy is restricted to in-frame clones and leaves out a portion. The table includes about 380,000 clones, 81% detected once. The receptor was derived from a human donor with acute or convalescent COVID-19. The donor label of this sample is uncertain. This chain connects TRBV18 to TRBJ1-1, with TRBD1 matching over 7 bases. Sequenced: peripheral blood. CDR3 nucleotide sequence: TGTGCCAGCAAACCACAGGGGCGATGGACTGAAGCTTTCTTT. Its translation is CASKPQGRWTEAFF.